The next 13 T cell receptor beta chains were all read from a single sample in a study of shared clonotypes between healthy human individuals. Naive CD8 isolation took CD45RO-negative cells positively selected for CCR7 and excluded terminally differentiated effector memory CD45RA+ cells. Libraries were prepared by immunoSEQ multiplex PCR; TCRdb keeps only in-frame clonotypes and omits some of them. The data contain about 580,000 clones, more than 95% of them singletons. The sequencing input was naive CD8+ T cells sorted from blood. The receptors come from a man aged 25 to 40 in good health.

The CDR3, as DNA: TGTGCCAGCAGCAGAACTAGCGGTTCCCTTGGGGATGAGCAGTTCTTC. Translation gives CASSRTSGSLGDEQFF. The chain recombines TRBV5-4 with TRBJ2-1, with TRBD2 matching 8 bases. Germline CDR1 and CDR2: SGHNT and YYREEE (reference sequence). The CDR3 is made up of 16 amino acids. V was pared by 4 bases and J by 8 bases, with 14 bases of the junction left unmatched.

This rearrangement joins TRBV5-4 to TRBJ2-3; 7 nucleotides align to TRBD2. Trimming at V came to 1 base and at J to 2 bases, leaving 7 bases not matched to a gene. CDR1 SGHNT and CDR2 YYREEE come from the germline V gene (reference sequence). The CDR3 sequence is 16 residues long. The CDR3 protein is CASSLSASGNTDTQYF. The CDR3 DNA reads TGTGCCAGCAGCTTGTCGGCTAGCGGAAACACAGATACGCAGTATTTT.

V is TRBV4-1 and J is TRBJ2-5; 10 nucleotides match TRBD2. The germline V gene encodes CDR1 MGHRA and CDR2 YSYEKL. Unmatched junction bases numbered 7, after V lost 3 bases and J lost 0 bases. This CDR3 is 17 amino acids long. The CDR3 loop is CASSHLITSGNQETQYF. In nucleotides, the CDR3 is TGCGCCAGCAGCCACTTAATTACTAGCGGGAACCAAGAGACCCAGTACTTC.

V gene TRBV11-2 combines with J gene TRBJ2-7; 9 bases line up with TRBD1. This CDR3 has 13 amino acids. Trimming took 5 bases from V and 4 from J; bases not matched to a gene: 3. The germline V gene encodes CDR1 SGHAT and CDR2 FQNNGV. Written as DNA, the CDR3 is TGTGCCAGCAGCGTGGGACAGGGATACGAGCAGTACTTC. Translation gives CASSVGQGYEQYF.

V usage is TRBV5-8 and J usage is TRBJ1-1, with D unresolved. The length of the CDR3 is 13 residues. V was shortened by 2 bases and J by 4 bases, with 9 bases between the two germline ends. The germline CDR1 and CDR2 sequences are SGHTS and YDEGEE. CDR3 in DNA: TGTGCCAGCAGCTTCATAGGGAGCACTGAAGCTTTCTTT. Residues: CASSFIGSTEAFF.

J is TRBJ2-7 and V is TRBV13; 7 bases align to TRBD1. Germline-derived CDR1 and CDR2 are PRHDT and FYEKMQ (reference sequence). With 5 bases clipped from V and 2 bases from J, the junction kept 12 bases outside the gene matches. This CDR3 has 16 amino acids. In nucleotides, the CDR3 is TGTGCCAGCAGCCTATCGACAGGGAGTAGTCCCTACGAGCAGTACTTC. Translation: CASSLSTGSSPYEQYF.

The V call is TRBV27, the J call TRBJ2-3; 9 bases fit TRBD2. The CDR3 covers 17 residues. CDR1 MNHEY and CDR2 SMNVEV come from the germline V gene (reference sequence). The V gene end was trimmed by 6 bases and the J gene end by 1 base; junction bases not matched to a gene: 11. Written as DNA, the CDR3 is TGTGCCAGCAGCCCTCTTTTGGCTAGCGGGGGCACAGATACGCAGTATTTT. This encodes CASSPLLASGGTDTQYF.

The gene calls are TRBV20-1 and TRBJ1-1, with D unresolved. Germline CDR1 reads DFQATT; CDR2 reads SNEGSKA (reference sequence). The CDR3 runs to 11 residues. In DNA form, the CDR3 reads TGCAGCGTACTTAGGATCACTGAAGCTTTCTTT. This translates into CSVLRITEAFF.

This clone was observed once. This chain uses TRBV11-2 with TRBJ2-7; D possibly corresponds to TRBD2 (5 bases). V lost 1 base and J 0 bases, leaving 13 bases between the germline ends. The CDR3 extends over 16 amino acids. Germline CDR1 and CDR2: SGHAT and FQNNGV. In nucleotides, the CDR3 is TGTGCCAGCAGCTTAGGCCCGGGGATATCCTCCTACGAGCAGTACTTC. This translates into CASSLGPGISSYEQYF.

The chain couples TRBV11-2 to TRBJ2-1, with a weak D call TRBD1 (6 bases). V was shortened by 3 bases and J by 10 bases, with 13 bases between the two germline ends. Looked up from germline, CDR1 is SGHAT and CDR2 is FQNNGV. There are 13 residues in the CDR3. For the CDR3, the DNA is TGTGCCAGCAGCTTGATTCCCCAGGGGGAGCAGTTCTTC. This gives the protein CASSLIPQGEQFF.

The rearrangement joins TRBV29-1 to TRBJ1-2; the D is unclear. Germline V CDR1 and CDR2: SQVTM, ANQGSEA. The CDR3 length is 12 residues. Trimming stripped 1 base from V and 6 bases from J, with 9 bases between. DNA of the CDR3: TGCAGCGTTGAAGTGGAGCTAAATGGCTACACCTTC. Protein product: CSVEVELNGYTF.

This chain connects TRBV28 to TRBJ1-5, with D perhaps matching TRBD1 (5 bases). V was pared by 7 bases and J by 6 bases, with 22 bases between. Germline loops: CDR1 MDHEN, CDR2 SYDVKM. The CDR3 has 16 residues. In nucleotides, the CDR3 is TGTGCCAGCACTACTCTGGAGGGGCAGGGTGTTCAGCCCCAGCATTTT. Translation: CASTTLEGQGVQPQHF.

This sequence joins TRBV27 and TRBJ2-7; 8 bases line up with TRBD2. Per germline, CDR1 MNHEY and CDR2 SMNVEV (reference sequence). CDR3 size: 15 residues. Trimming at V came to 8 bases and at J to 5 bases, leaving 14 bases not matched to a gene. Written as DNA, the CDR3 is TGTGCCAGCGGGGTCCTGGCCGGGAGGGCCGACGAGCAGTACTTC. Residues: CASGVLAGRADEQYF.